This TCR beta chain was recovered during a study of T-cell reconstitution after alpha-beta-depleted transplantation in children. CDR1 is MNHEY, CDR2 SMNVEV, per germline (reference sequence). With 6 bases removed from V and 0 bases from J, the gap between germline ends came to 12 bases. The CDR3 is 15 residues long. Using unique molecular identifiers, the investigators prepared the TCRbeta library. Each CDR3 protein gets one entry after TCRdb re-called the PCR reads with MiXCR. In the table there are roughly 350,000 distinct CDR3 sequences, about 9.3% of which are singletons. The sample holds a few counts of this clonotype.

The rearrangement joins TRBV27 to TRBJ1-5; D ambiguous. This TCR was sampled from a human donor who donated a stem cell graft to a child with acute lymphoblastic leukemia. Material: PBMCs from the stem cell graft donor, obtained from the stem cell graft. DNA for the CDR3: TGTGCCAGCAGCAGGAACGGGCCTAGCAATCAGCCCCAGCATTTT. Protein product: CASSRNGPSNQPQHF.